This section outlines one TCR beta chain sequence together with its context. The source of the sample is a study of preoperative IRX-2 immunotherapy in early breast cancer. The treatment here: preoperative locoregional IRX-2 cytokine immunotherapy. This phase Ib study tested locoregional IRX-2 cytokine immunotherapy given before surgery. Unmatched junction bases numbered 9, after V lost 0 bases and J lost 2 bases. The CDR3 sequence is 17 residues long. CDR1 is LGHNA, CDR2 YSLEER, per germline. Libraries were prepared by immunoSEQ multiplex PCR; TCRdb keeps only in-frame clonotypes and omits some of them. The data contain around 62,000 clones, 94% of them singletons.

Sampling was conducted from a patient treated with IRX-2 immunotherapy. This clonotype was obtained from a human donor with breast cancer. The chain couples TRBV4-3 to TRBJ2-7; 8 bases are shared with TRBD1. In DNA form, the CDR3 reads TGCGCCAGCAGCCAAGAAATCCCCCGGGACAGGACCTACGAGCAGTACTTC. Encoded protein: CASSQEIPRDRTYEQYF.